Below, 32 T cell receptor beta chains from the same sample are listed, as sequenced in a study of technical replicates of blood from several donors. The table came from immunoSEQ multiplex PCR; TCRdb's copy has only in-frame clones and leaves some out. The table shows about 80,000 clones, with roughly 94% occurring only once. Material: T cells isolated from PBMCs. Receptors originate from a human donor in good health.

The chain combines TRBV15 with TRBJ1-2; D possibly corresponds to TRBD1 (6 bases). CDR1 is LNHNV and CDR2 is YYDKDF in the germline V gene (reference sequence). This CDR3 region has 15 residues. V lost 7 bases and J lost 4, with 19 bases in between. CDR3 in amino acids: CATTNDRWNPYGYTF. CDR3 bases: TGTGCCACCACTAACGACAGGTGGAATCCCTATGGCTACACCTTC.

The rearrangement uses TRBV7-2 and TRBJ2-7, with D perhaps TRBD1 (5 bases). V lost 8 bases, J lost 2 bases, and 16 bases lay in between. Germline lookup yields CDR1 SGHTA and CDR2 FQGNSA. The CDR3 extends over 14 amino acids. The CDR3 here is CASLLGQGPYEQYF. The CDR3 nucleotides are TGTGCCAGCCTCTTAGGGCAGGGCCCCTACGAGCAGTACTTC.

A remark on this clone: Other nucleotide sequences from this sample produce the same CDR3. The chain joins TRBV9 to TRBJ2-7; 7 bases fit TRBD2. Germline CDR1 SGDLS, CDR2 YYNGEE. The length of the CDR3 is 14 residues. The V and J ends lost 2 bases and 1 base, in that order; junction bases with no gene match: 3. The CDR3 protein is CASSVGGSSYEQYF. CDR3 nucleotide sequence: TGTGCCAGCAGCGTCGGCGGGAGTTCCTACGAGCAGTACTTC.

V gene TRBV7-9 combines with J gene TRBJ2-1; 13 nucleotides align to TRBD2. The CDR3 contains 16 residues. Germline V gene lookup returns CDR1 SEHNR and CDR2 FQNEAQ (reference sequence). Trimming removed 5 bases from V and 5 bases from J; junction bases left unmatched: 6. CDR3 amino acids: CASSPKGTSGNNEQFF. As DNA, the CDR3 is TGTGCCAGCAGCCCAAAGGGGACTAGCGGGAACAATGAGCAGTTCTTC.

The V call is TRBV13, the J call TRBJ2-3; 12 bases are shared with TRBD2. The CDR3 is 19 residues long. The germline V gene has CDR1 PRHDT and CDR2 FYEKMQ (reference sequence). Unmatched junction bases numbered 11, after V lost 4 bases and J lost 0 bases. The CDR3 sequence: CASSSLLAGGKSSTDTQYF. DNA for the CDR3: TGTGCCAGCAGCTCGCTTCTAGCGGGGGGGAAATCTAGCACAGATACGCAGTATTTT.

The chain combines TRBV28 with TRBJ1-2; D unresolved. Trimming removed 2 bases from V and 8 bases from J, with 9 bases in between. Germline assignment: CDR1 MDHEN and CDR2 SYDVKM. This CDR3 region has 12 residues. CDR3 amino acids: CASSLPTLGYTF. In DNA, the CDR3 is TGTGCCAGCAGTTTACCAACTCTAGGCTACACCTTC.

The V and J genes are TRBV6-5 and TRBJ2-5, with TRBD1 as a possible D gene (5 bases). V was shortened by 5 bases and J by 4 bases, with 14 bases between the two germline ends. Germline assignment: CDR1 MNHEY and CDR2 SVGAGI. The CDR3 spans 14 residues. The CDR3 DNA reads TGTGCCAGCAGTCTGCGGACCACAGGAGAGACCCAGTACTTC. Translated: CASSLRTTGETQYF.

The chain joins TRBV10-3 to TRBJ1-5; the match to TRBD1 covers 8 bases. After removal of 6 bases from V and 7 bases from J, the junction contained 8 bases not matched to a gene. Germline CDR1 ENHRY, CDR2 SYGVKD. The CDR3 contains 14 residues. The CDR3 sequence is CAIRETGDGQPQHF. The CDR3, as DNA: TGTGCCATCAGAGAGACAGGGGATGGGCAGCCCCAGCATTTT.

CDR3 nucleotide sequence: TGTGCCAGCAGTGATAGCCGGGACAGGGACGCTAACTATGGCTACACCTTC. Its protein product is CASSDSRDRDANYGYTF. This chain connects TRBV2 to TRBJ1-2; 9 bases line up with TRBD1. This CDR3 is 17 amino acids long. Unmatched junction bases numbered 8, after V lost 3 bases and J lost 0 bases. Germline CDR1 SNHLY, CDR2 FYNNEI.

As DNA, the CDR3 is TGTGCCAGCAGTGCGGGAGACTTAAGGACTGAAAAACTGTTTTTT. Its translation is CASSAGDLRTEKLFF. The chain employs TRBV6-1 and TRBJ1-4; D gene ambiguous. Per germline, CDR1 MNHNS and CDR2 SASEGT. Between the trimmed V and J ends, which lost 4 bases and 7 bases, there was a span of 16 bases. The CDR3 totals 15 residues.

This clone appeared a single time. This sequence joins TRBV28 and TRBJ2-7, with 7 bases aligning to TRBD1. The CDR3 consists of 14 residues. Germline CDR1 is MDHEN and CDR2 is SYDVKM. V shed 3 bases and J 3 bases; nucleotides not matched to a gene: 5. The CDR3 reads CASSFDRELYEQYF. The CDR3 nucleotides read TGTGCCAGCAGTTTTGACAGGGAACTCTACGAGCAGTACTTC.

V usage is TRBV10-3 and J usage is TRBJ1-2; a possible D gene is TRBD1 (5 bases). From germline, CDR1 is ENHRY and CDR2 SYGVKD. The V end lost 4 bases, the J end lost 7 bases, and 13 bases lay between the germline ends. This CDR3 is 13 amino acids long. The CDR3 DNA reads as TGTGCCATCAGTGGTGTTCGAAGGGGTGGCTACACCTTC. The encoded protein is CAISGVRRGGYTF.

The table lists this clone with a count of one. The gene calls are TRBV4-2 and TRBJ1-1, with 7 bases lining up with TRBD1. CDR3 length equals 14 residues. The junction had 9 bases not matched to a gene; V was cut back by 7 bases and J by 4 bases. CDR1 and CDR2 (germline): LGHNA, YNFKEQ. The CDR3 DNA reads TGTGCCAGCAATCGACAGGGAGCCTTCACTGAAGCTTTCTTT. Encoded protein: CASNRQGAFTEAFF.

This sequence joins TRBV9 and TRBJ1-1; 8 nucleotides align to TRBD1. From germline, CDR1 is SGDLS and CDR2 YYNGEE. CDR3 length equals 13 residues. J gave up 4 bases and V 1 base, and 0 bases lay outside the gene matches. This chain's CDR3 is CASSVQGATEAFF. Here the CDR3 DNA reads TGTGCCAGCAGCGTACAGGGGGCCACTGAAGCTTTCTTT.

The CDR3 here is CASSLGRDYYGYTF. In DNA, the CDR3 is TGTGCCAGCAGTTTGGGGCGGGACTACTATGGCTACACCTTC. This rearrangement joins TRBV27 to TRBJ1-2; tentatively, D is TRBD1 (5 bases). CDR3 length: 14 residues. The germline V gene encodes CDR1 MNHEY and CDR2 SMNVEV (reference sequence). Trimming took 3 bases from V and 3 from J, leaving 11 bases between them.

The chain recombines TRBV9 with TRBJ2-5; 11 bases align to TRBD2. The CDR3 contains 18 residues. CDR1 and CDR2 (germline): SGDLS, YYNGEE. J gave up 3 bases and V 0 bases, and 10 bases lay outside the gene matches. The CDR3 coding sequence is TGTGCCAGCAGCGTAGGACTAGCGGGATTGCCTAAGGAAGAGACCCAGTACTTC. Translating it yields CASSVGLAGLPKEETQYF.

Only one count was recorded for this clone. The chain recombines TRBV5-6 with TRBJ1-2; D is ambiguous. The CDR3 contains 13 residues. Trimming pared 2 bases from V and 0 bases from J, leaving 5 bases between. The germline CDR1 and CDR2 sequences are SGHDT and YYEEEE. In DNA form, the CDR3 reads TGTGCCAGCAGCTTACCAGCTAACTATGGCTACACCTTC. This sequence encodes CASSLPANYGYTF.

V and J are TRBV9 and TRBJ2-2, with a possible D match to TRBD2 (6 bases). The V gene lost 0 bases and the J gene lost 5 bases, with 11 bases spanning the gap. Germline CDR1 reads SGDLS; CDR2 reads YYNGEE. The CDR3 totals 15 residues. CDR3 amino acids: CASSVGGIGTGELFF. CDR3 sequence (DNA): TGTGCCAGCAGCGTAGGCGGGATAGGAACCGGGGAGCTGTTTTTT.

This rearrangement joins TRBV4-2 to TRBJ2-7; 11 bases align to TRBD2. Germline lookup yields CDR1 LGHNA and CDR2 YNFKEQ. This CDR3 is 17 amino acids long. J was trimmed by 6 bases and V by 0 bases; bases with no gene match: 10. CDR3 region: CASSQDGPSLAGGEQYF. The DNA for the CDR3 is TGTGCCAGCAGCCAAGATGGCCCATCCCTAGCGGGGGGCGAGCAGTACTTC.

V is TRBV2 and J is TRBJ1-4; no clear D. The CDR3 covers 13 residues. V lost 7 bases to trimming and J lost 3 bases, with 9 bases between them. Germline CDR1 is SNHLY and CDR2 is FYNNEI. CDR3 region: CASNREPNEKLFF. The CDR3, as DNA: TGTGCCAGCAACCGGGAACCTAATGAAAAACTGTTTTTT.

The V and J genes are TRBV19 and TRBJ1-5; D is undetermined. V lost 9 bases and J 2 bases, leaving 14 bases between the germline ends. The CDR3 is made up of 14 amino acids. CDR1 and CDR2 from the germline V gene are LNHDA and SQIVND (reference sequence). The CDR3 DNA follows: TGTGCCAGCCTTGGTCAGATCCGCAATCAGCCCCAGCATTTT. Protein product: CASLGQIRNQPQHF.

CDR3 amino acids: CASSSRGGGRSYEQYF. CDR3 coding DNA: TGTGCCAGCAGCTCCCGTGGGGGCGGGAGGTCTTACGAGCAGTACTTC. This chain connects TRBV5-8 to TRBJ2-7; the match to TRBD2 covers 8 bases. There are 16 residues in the CDR3. Germline V CDR1 and CDR2: SGHTS, YDEGEE. V shed 3 bases, J shed 4 bases, and the junction held 12 bases outside the gene matches.

This rearrangement joins TRBV25-1 to TRBJ1-2; possible D gene TRBD1, 6 bases. The germline V gene has CDR1 MGHDK and CDR2 SYGVNS. There are 14 residues in the CDR3. V shed 7 bases and J shed 6 bases, with 18 bases lying between them. In DNA, the CDR3 is TGTGCCAGCACCACAACAGGGACATTGGATGGCTACACCTTC. It encodes CASTTTGTLDGYTF.

The J gene is TRBJ2-5, the V gene TRBV28; TRBD2 matches at 9 bases. V was clipped by 2 bases and J by 2 bases; unmatched bases: 0. Germline CDR1 MDHEN, CDR2 SYDVKM. The CDR3 totals 14 residues. The CDR3 DNA is TGTGCCAGCAGTTTAGCGGGAGGGCAAGAGACCCAGTACTTC. Protein: CASSLAGGQETQYF.

This chain links TRBV5-1 with TRBJ2-1; TRBD2 aligns across 8 bases. CDR1 is SGHRS, CDR2 YFSETQ, per germline. The CDR3 length is 14 residues. J was trimmed by 6 bases and V by 5 bases; bases with no gene match: 7. The CDR3 nucleotides read TGCGCCAGCAGTTTTGAGCGGGAGATCAATGAGCAGTTCTTC. Translating it yields CASSFEREINEQFF.

This clone was observed once. V usage is TRBV13 and J usage is TRBJ2-7, with a weak D call TRBD1 (6 bases). The CDR3 loop spans 14 amino acids. The V gene's germline CDR1 is PRHDT and CDR2 FYEKMQ (reference sequence). Trimming left V 4 bases short and J 0 bases short, with 10 bases between. CDR3 loop: CASSSSDSSYEQYF. DNA of the CDR3: TGTGCCAGCAGCTCTTCGGACAGCTCCTACGAGCAGTACTTC.

Written as DNA, the CDR3 is TGTGCCAGCAGTGGACAGATGAACACTGAAGCTTTCTTT. Protein product: CASSGQMNTEAFF. The chain joins TRBV2 to TRBJ1-1; tentatively, D is TRBD1 (5 bases). The CDR3 loop spans 13 amino acids. V was trimmed by 4 bases and J by 0 bases, leaving 6 bases between them. The germline gives CDR1 SNHLY, CDR2 FYNNEI.

The chain is built from TRBV28 and TRBJ1-2; D call uncertain. The length of the CDR3 is 12 residues. V gave up 5 bases and J gave up 4 bases, with 8 bases separating them. Germline V gene sequence: CDR1 MDHEN, CDR2 SYDVKM. CDR3 in DNA: TGTGCCAGCAGTGAGGGTGGCTATGGCTACACCTTC. Translating gives CASSEGGYGYTF.

The chain couples TRBV28 to TRBJ1-5, with a weak D call TRBD1 (5 bases). Germline V gene data show CDR1 as MDHEN and CDR2 as SYDVKM. This CDR3 is 15 amino acids long. Trimming left V 3 bases short and J 0 bases short, with 9 bases between. The CDR3 spells CASSFRGNSNQPQHF. The CDR3 region has the DNA TGTGCCAGCAGTTTCCGGGGGAATAGCAATCAGCCCCAGCATTTT.

The chain employs TRBV7-2 and TRBJ1-1, with D possibly being TRBD1 (6 bases). CDR1 is SGHTA and CDR2 is FQGNSA in the germline V gene. The CDR3 contains 13 residues. Trimming removed 5 bases from V and 4 bases from J, with 11 bases in between. The CDR3 DNA follows: TGTGCCAGCAGCGAACAGGGACGCACTGAAGCTTTCTTT. This sequence encodes CASSEQGRTEAFF.

This clone was recorded only once. V is TRBV4-2 and J is TRBJ1-3, with 7 bases that match TRBD1. Germline CDR1 reads LGHNA; CDR2 reads YNFKEQ. J gave up 3 bases and V 4 bases, and 9 bases lay outside the gene matches. CDR3 size: 16 residues. The CDR3 DNA follows: TGTGCCAGCAGCCGCCTAGGGACAGCGAATGGAAACACCATATATTTT. It specifies CASSRLGTANGNTIYF.

The gene calls are TRBV18 and TRBJ1-5; no clear D gene. Germline CDR1 is KGHSH and CDR2 is LQKENI. The CDR3 consists of 13 residues. V lost 3 bases to trimming and J lost 0 bases, with 3 bases between them. CDR3 residues: CASSPYSNQPQHF. In DNA, the CDR3 is TGTGCCAGCTCACCCTATAGCAATCAGCCCCAGCATTTT.